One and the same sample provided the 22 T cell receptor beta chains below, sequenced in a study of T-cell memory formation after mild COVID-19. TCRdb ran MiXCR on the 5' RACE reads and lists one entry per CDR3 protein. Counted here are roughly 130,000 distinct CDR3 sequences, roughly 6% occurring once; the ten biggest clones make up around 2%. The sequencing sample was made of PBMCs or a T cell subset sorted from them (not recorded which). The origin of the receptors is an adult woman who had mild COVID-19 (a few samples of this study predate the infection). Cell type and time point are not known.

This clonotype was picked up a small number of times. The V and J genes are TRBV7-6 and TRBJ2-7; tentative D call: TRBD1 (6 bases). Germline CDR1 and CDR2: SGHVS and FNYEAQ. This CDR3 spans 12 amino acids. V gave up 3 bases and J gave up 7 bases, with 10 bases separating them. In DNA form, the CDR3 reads TGTGCCAGCAGCTTGGGACACGGGGAGCAGTACTTC. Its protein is CASSLGHGEQYF.

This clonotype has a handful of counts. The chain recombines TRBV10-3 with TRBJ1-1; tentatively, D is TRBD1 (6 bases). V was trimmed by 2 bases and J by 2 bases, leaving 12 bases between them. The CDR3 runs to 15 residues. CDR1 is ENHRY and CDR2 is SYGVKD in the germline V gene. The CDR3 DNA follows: TGTGCCATCAGTGAGGGTAGCAGGGGAAACACTGAAGCTTTCTTT. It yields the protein CAISEGSRGNTEAFF.

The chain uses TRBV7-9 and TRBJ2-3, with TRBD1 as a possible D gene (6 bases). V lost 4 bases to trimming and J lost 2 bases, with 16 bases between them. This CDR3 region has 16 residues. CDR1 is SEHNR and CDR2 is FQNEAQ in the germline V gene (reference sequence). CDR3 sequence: CASSSRGERFTDTQYF. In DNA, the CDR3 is TGTGCCAGCAGCTCCAGGGGCGAGCGCTTCACAGATACGCAGTATTTT.

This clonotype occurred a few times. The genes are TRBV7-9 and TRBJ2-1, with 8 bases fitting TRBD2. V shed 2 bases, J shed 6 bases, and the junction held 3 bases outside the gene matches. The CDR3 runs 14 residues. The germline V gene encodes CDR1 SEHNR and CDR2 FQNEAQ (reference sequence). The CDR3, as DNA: TGTGCCAGCAGCTTATCCGGGGGGGTCAATGAGCAGTTCTTC. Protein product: CASSLSGGVNEQFF.

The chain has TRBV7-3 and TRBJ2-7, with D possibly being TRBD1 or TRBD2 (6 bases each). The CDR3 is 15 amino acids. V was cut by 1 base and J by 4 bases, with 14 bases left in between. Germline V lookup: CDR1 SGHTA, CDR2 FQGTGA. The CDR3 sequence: CASSLMVGGMYEQYF. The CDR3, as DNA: TGTGCCAGCAGCTTAATGGTAGGGGGGATGTACGAGCAGTACTTC.

CDR3 DNA: TGTGCCAGCAGCTCCGCGGGTGGGACTGGAAACACCATATATTTT. It specifies CASSSAGGTGNTIYF. The rearrangement uses TRBV13 and TRBJ1-3; D is undetermined. CDR1 and CDR2 from the germline V gene are PRHDT and FYEKMQ (reference sequence). The CDR3 spans 15 residues. The V end lost 4 bases, the J end lost 2 bases, and 12 bases lay between the germline ends.

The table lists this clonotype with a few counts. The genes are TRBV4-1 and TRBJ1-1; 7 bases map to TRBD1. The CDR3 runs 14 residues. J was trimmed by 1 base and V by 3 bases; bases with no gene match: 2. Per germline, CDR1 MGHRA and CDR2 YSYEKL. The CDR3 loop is CASSQGQKNTEAFF. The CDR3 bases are TGCGCCAGCAGCCAGGGACAGAAGAACACTGAAGCTTTCTTT.

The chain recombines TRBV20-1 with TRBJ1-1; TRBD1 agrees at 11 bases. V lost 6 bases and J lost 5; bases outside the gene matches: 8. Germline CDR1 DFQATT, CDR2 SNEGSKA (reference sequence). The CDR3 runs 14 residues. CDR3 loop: CSAKLGTGGTEAFF. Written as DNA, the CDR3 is TGCAGTGCCAAGCTTGGGACAGGGGGAACTGAAGCTTTCTTT.

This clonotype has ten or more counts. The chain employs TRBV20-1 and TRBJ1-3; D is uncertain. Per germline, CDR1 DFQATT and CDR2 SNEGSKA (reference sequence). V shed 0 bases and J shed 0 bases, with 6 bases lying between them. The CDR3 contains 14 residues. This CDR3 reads CSAREVNSGNTIYF. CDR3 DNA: TGCAGTGCTAGAGAGGTCAACTCTGGAAACACCATATATTTT.

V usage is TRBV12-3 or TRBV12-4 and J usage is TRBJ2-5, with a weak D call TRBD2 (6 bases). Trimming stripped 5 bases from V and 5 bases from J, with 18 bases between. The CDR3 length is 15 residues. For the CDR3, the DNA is TGTGCCAGCAGTCTTTCGAGGGAGGTCCGCGAGACCCAGTACTTC. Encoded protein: CASSLSREVRETQYF.

The CDR3 protein is CASSDPGTGRSYEQYF. The CDR3 DNA reads TGTGCCAGCAGCGATCCCGGGACAGGGAGATCCTACGAGCAGTACTTC. The chain joins TRBV28 to TRBJ2-7, with 9 bases lining up with TRBD1. This CDR3 comprises 16 residues. Germline assignment: CDR1 MDHEN and CDR2 SYDVKM. V lost 6 bases and J lost 1; bases outside the gene matches: 10.

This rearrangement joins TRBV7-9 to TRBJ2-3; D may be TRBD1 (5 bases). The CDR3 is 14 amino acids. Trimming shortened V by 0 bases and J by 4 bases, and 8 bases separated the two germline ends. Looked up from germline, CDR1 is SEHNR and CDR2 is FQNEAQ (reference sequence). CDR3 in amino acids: CASSLAHRSDTQYF. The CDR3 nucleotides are TGTGCCAGCAGCTTAGCGCACAGGTCAGATACGCAGTATTTT. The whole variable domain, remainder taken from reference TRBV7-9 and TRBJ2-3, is DTGVSQNPRHKITKRGQNVTFRCDPISEHNRLYWYRQTLGQGPEFLTYFQNEAQLEKSRLLSDRFSAERPKGSFSTLEIQRTEQGDSAMYLCASSLAHRSDTQYFGPGTRLTVL.

CDR3 DNA: TGTGCCAGCCGAGGGGCAGGGGAGACCGGGGAGCTGTTTTTT. Its protein product is CASRGAGETGELFF. The chain recombines TRBV12-3 or TRBV12-4 with TRBJ2-2, with D perhaps matching TRBD1 (6 bases). The V end was cut by 8 bases, the J end by 5 bases, with 15 bases between. The CDR3 length is 14 residues.

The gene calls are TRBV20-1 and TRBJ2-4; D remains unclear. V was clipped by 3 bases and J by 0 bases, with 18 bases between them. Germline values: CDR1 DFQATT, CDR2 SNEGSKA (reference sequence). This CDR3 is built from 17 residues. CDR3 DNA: TGCAGTGCTAGGGGTGGGCTGGGCGTCAAAGCCAAAAACATTCAGTACTTC. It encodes CSARGGLGVKAKNIQYF.

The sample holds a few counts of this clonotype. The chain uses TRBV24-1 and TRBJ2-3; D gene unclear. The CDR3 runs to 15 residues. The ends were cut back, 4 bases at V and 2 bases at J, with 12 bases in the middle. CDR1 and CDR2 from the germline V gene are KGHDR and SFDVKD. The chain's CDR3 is CATSESHTTTDTQYF. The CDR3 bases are TGTGCCACCAGTGAGTCTCATACCACCACAGATACGCAGTATTTT.

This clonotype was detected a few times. CDR3 bases: TGTGCCAGCTCACCTGGACAGGGTAAGCAGTACTTC. Protein: CASSPGQGKQYF. V and J are TRBV18 and TRBJ2-7; 8 bases are a match to TRBD1. The CDR3 consists of 12 residues. Germline V gene data show CDR1 as KGHSH and CDR2 as LQKENI. V gave up 3 bases and J gave up 8 bases; unmatched junction bases: 3.

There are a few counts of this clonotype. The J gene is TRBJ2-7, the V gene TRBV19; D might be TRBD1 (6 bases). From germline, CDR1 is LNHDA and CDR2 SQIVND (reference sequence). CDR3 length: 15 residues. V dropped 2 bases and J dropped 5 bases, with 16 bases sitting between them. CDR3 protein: CASSIIGTLWNEQYF. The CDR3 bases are TGTGCCAGTAGTATAATCGGGACACTTTGGAACGAGCAGTACTTC.

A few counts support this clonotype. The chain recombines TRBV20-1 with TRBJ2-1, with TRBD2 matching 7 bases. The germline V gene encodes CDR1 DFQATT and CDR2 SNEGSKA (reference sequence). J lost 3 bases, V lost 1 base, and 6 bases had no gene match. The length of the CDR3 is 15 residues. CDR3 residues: CSARARLAGYNEQFF. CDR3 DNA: TGCAGTGCTAGAGCTAGACTAGCTGGCTACAATGAGCAGTTCTTC.

The CDR3 is CASSLGSHLNTGELFF. CDR3 DNA sequence: TGTGCCAGCTCCCTGGGGTCACACCTCAACACCGGGGAGCTGTTTTTT. The chain uses TRBV12-3 or TRBV12-4 and TRBJ2-2, with D unclear. The CDR3 consists of 16 residues. V was clipped by 8 bases and J by 2 bases, with 18 bases between them.

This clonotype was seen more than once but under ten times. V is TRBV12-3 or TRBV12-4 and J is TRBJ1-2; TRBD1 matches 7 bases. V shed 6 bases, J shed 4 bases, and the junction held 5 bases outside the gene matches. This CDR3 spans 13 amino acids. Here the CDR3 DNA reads TGTGCCAGCAGGAACAGGGGATCCTATGGCTACACCTTC. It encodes CASRNRGSYGYTF.

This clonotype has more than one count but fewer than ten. CDR3 region: CASSLGLAEITDTQYF. In nucleotides, the CDR3 is TGCGCCAGCAGCTTGGGACTAGCGGAGATCACAGATACGCAGTATTTT. The V gene is TRBV5-1, the J gene TRBJ2-3; TRBD2 matches at 9 bases. The germline gives CDR1 SGHRS, CDR2 YFSETQ. The CDR3 is made up of 16 amino acids. With 0 bases clipped from V and 2 bases from J, the junction kept 4 bases outside the gene matches.

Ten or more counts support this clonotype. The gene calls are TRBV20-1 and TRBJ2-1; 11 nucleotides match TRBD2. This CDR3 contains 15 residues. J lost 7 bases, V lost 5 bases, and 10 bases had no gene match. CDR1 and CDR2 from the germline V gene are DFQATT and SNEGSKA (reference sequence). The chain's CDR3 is CSAYLAGGGWNEQFF. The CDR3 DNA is TGCAGTGCTTATTTAGCGGGAGGGGGATGGAATGAGCAGTTCTTC.